This T cell receptor (beta chain) was profiled in a study of blood T cell repertoires in COVID-19. Looking at the study overall: Sites across the United States, Italy and Spain contributed samples from acute and convalescent COVID-19. Sources were T cells, B-cell-depleted T cells, or PBMCs; the material itself was cDNA or gDNA.

The length of the CDR3 is 16 residues. The V gene's germline CDR1 is MGHRA and CDR2 YSYEKL. This clone was detected a few times. The junction and the germline gene differ at one end; a read error may be behind it. Under the authors' procedure: Reference gene primer amplification gave estimated nucleated cell counts. Sequencing used immunoSEQ multiplex PCR; TCRdb keeps in-frame clones, though not all of them. The DNA gave D and trimming, while V, J and clone size come from that table. The profile covers just under 75,000 clones, with roughly 83% appearing a single time and 2.5% to 3% taken by the ten largest.

Sequenced input: peripheral blood. V usage is TRBV4-1 and J usage is TRBJ2-3; 7 bases line up with TRBD1. This clonotype originated in a man at least 80 years old with active or convalescent COVID-19. The chain's CDR3 is CASSQGTRGSTDTQYF. In DNA form, the CDR3 reads TGCGCCAGCAGTCAAGGTACCAGGGGGTCCACAGATACGCAGTATTTT.